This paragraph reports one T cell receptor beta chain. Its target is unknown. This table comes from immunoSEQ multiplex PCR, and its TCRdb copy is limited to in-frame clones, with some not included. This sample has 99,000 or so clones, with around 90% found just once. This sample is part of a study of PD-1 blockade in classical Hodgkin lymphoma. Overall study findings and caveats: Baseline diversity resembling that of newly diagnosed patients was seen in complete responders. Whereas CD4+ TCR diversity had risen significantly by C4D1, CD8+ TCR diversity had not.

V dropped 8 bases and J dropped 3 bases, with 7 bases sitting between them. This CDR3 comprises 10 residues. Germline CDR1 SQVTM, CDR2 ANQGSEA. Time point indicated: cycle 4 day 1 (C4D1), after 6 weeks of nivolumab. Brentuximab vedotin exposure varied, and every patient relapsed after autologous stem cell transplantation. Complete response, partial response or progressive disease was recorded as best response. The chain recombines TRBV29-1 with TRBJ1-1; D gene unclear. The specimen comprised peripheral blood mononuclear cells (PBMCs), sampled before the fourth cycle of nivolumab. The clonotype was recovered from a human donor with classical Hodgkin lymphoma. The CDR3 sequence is CSSRDTEAFF. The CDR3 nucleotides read TGCAGCAGCCGGGACACTGAAGCTTTCTTT.